The 11 T cell receptor beta chains in this list originate from one sample, sequenced in a study of identical twins. TCRdb recomputed calls from the 5' RACE reads with MiXCR, one row per CDR3 protein. The sample has fewer than 650,000 distinct CDR3 sequences, about 7% seen once. These same records also appear under a second study, on yellow fever vaccine responses in identical twins.

Material for sequencing was PBMCs. These receptors were taken from a woman between 18 and 30 years old in good health.

Ten or more counts support this clonotype. This chain uses TRBV2 with TRBJ1-4; D gene uncertain. The CDR3 sequence is 15 residues long. The germline V gene has CDR1 SNHLY and CDR2 FYNNEI. V was shortened by 6 bases and J by 0 bases, with 11 bases between the two germline ends. CDR3 region: CASRRAGSTNEKLFF. The CDR3 coding sequence is TGTGCCAGCAGGCGGGCGGGTTCAACTAATGAAAAACTGTTTTTT.

This clonotype was recorded at least ten times. The chain employs TRBV7-7 and TRBJ2-2; the D gene is possibly TRBD1 (6 bases). The CDR3 has 16 amino acids. The germline V and J ends were trimmed by 3 bases and 0 bases, with 11 bases remaining between them. The V gene's germline CDR1 is SSHAT and CDR2 FNYEAQ (reference sequence). CDR3: CASSFAGTTNTGELFF. The CDR3 region has the DNA TGTGCCAGCAGCTTTGCCGGGACAACGAACACCGGGGAGCTGTTTTTT. The full variable domain, rest sourced from reference TRBV7-7 and TRBJ2-2, is GAGVSQSPRYKVTKRGQDVTLRCDPISSHATLYWYQQALGQGPEFLTYFNYEAQPDKSGLPSDRFSAERPEGSISTLTIQRTEQRDSAMYRCASSFAGTTNTGELFFGEGSRLTVL.

This clonotype was counted between two and nine times. The chain links TRBV5-1 to TRBJ2-7; D is possibly TRBD1 (6 bases). Deletions cut 3 bases from V and 6 bases from J, with 13 bases between. CDR1 is SGHRS, CDR2 YFSETQ, per germline. The CDR3 is made up of 13 amino acids. CDR3 bases: TGCGCCAGCAGCTCCACCCAGGGGAGCGAGCAGTACGTC. This encodes CASSSTQGSEQYV.

The genes are TRBV20-1 and TRBJ2-3; D is possibly TRBD1 (5 bases). Germline V gene lookup returns CDR1 DFQATT and CDR2 SNEGSKA (reference sequence). The CDR3 is 16 amino acids. Trimming removed 6 bases at V and 3 bases at J, with 22 bases between. The CDR3 here is CSALLRQPYTTDTQYF. The CDR3 region has the DNA TGCAGTGCCCTCCTCAGACAGCCGTATACTACAGATACGCAGTATTTT.

This clonotype came up many times. The chain carries TRBV27 and TRBJ1-2; 7 nucleotides agree with TRBD1. V gave up 4 bases and J gave up 4 bases; unmatched junction bases: 6. Germline CDR1 MNHEY, CDR2 SMNVEV (reference sequence). The CDR3 loop spans 14 amino acids. The DNA for the CDR3 is TGTGCCAGCAGTTCGGACAGGCCTCCCTATGGCTACACCTTC. Its translation: CASSSDRPPYGYTF.

V gene TRBV20-1 combines with J gene TRBJ1-1, with D tentatively TRBD1 (5 bases). CDR3 length: 14 residues. From germline, CDR1 is DFQATT and CDR2 SNEGSKA (reference sequence). Trimming stripped 6 bases from V and 5 bases from J, with 19 bases between. CDR3 residues: CSARKGQSGTEAFF. CDR3 in DNA: TGCAGTGCCCGCAAGGGGCAAAGCGGGACTGAAGCTTTCTTT.

The sample holds many counts of this clonotype. J is TRBJ2-2 and V is TRBV11-2; 7 nucleotides line up with TRBD1. The CDR3 consists of 16 residues. The germline V gene encodes CDR1 SGHAT and CDR2 FQNNGV. The J segment lost 0 bases and the V segment lost 3 bases, leaving 4 bases of the junction unmatched. The CDR3 region is CASSFWDRANTGELFF. DNA of the CDR3: TGTGCCAGCAGCTTCTGGGACAGAGCGAACACCGGGGAGCTGTTTTTT.

This clonotype was observed many times. This rearrangement joins TRBV27 to TRBJ1-2, with D perhaps matching TRBD1 (6 bases). The CDR3 has 16 amino acids. Trimming stripped 5 bases from V and 5 bases from J, with 21 bases between. Germline CDR1 reads MNHEY; CDR2 reads SMNVEV (reference sequence). The CDR3 region is CASSPDSGGRGYGYTF. The CDR3 coding sequence is TGTGCCAGCAGTCCCGATAGTGGGGGGCGAGGGTATGGCTACACCTTC.

Ten or more counts support this clonotype. The V call is TRBV20-1, the J call TRBJ2-1, with D possibly being TRBD1 (5 bases). CDR1 DFQATT and CDR2 SNEGSKA come from the germline V gene (reference sequence). The CDR3 spans 13 residues. V lost 2 bases to trimming and J lost 7 bases, with 12 bases between them. DNA for the CDR3: TGCAGTGCTAGACTCAGGGATGGGAATGAGCAGTTCTTC. It codes for CSARLRDGNEQFF.

The rearrangement joins TRBV10-3 to TRBJ2-1; 14 positions match TRBD2. The CDR3 extends over 17 amino acids. The V segment lost 7 bases and the J segment 10 bases; nucleotides outside the gene matches: 15. Germline lookup yields CDR1 ENHRY and CDR2 SYGVKD. This chain's CDR3 is CAIKRTSGGTGGEEQFF. In DNA, the CDR3 is TGTGCCATCAAACGGACTAGCGGGGGGACCGGGGGCGAGGAGCAGTTCTTC.

In this sample, this clonotype turned up many times. The V call is TRBV9, the J call TRBJ2-3, with TRBD2 matching over 9 bases. Germline V gene data show CDR1 as SGDLS and CDR2 as YYNGEE. Trimming removed 0 bases from V and 6 bases from J; junction bases left unmatched: 5. The CDR3 is 15 amino acids. In DNA, the CDR3 is TGTGCCAGCAGCGTAGCGGCTAGCGGGAAGGATACGCAGTATTTT. Translated, it gives CASSVAASGKDTQYF.